The TCR beta chain under discussion was sequenced for a study of Ad26.COV2.S vaccination and SARS-CoV-2 variants (dated by TCRdb to the early 2020s). Some background on the complete study: Vaccine-arm donors were drawn from COV1001, a multicentre, randomized, double-blind, placebo-controlled phase I-IIa trial of Ad26.COV2.S in healthy adults. Trial participants were randomized into five groups of five, in which low-dose or high-dose Ad26.COV2.S was given once or twice, or placebo was given on both occasions. Blinding of investigators to trial group allocation was maintained during experiments and outcome assessment. A total of 32 samples were included in the TCR-sequenced set, comprising some 20 Ad26.COV2.S vaccine recipients, 5 placebo recipients and 8 SARS-CoV-2 convalescent individuals. Ad26.COV2.S was administered intramuscularly at a dose of 5x10^10 or 1x10^11 viral particles, either as one shot or as two shots given 56 days apart. Sequencing of the TCRbeta repertoire served to evaluate the specificity and breadth of SARS-CoV-2-reactive T cell receptors following Ad26.COV2.S vaccination.

The immunoSEQ Assay was used to sequence TCRbeta CDR3 regions. After extraction, genomic DNA underwent amplification by bias-controlled multiplex PCR, followed by high-throughput sequencing. From the authors' description of their analysis: To quantify the absolute abundance of every unique TCRbeta CDR3 region, sequences were collapsed and filtered. T cell fraction was estimated by normalization of TCRbeta template counts to usable DNA, with usable DNA being measured through amplification of reference genes present in all nucleated cells. Repertoire TCRs were annotated as SARS-CoV-2-specific when V gene, CDR3 amino acid sequence and J gene were exactly matched to a known reactive TCR set. MIRA supplied the reference SARS-CoV-2 TCR set, which was filtered for enrichment in COVID-19-positive ImmuneCODE repertoires so that public or cross-reactive TCRs were removed. Using the MIRA antigens, annotated TCRs were further analysed by specific ORF or by position within an ORF. Depth was the summed frequency of annotated unique rearrangements, while breadth was defined as annotated unique rearrangements over total unique productive rearrangements. TCR breadth was compared between groups using two-sided Wilcoxon rank-sum tests. TCRdb holds this immuneACCESS table with in-frame rearrangements only. Some clones are missing; in checked studies, unresolved V genes explain under half, and the rest has no known cause. For V, J and clone size, that table is used; D and trimming come from the DNA. Within this sample are over 400,000 clones, with roughly nine tenths of them counted one time only. 2.5% to 3% of the sample is held by the ten biggest clonotypes.

Results and caveats for the whole study, not just this receptor: Non-spike TCR breadth was comparable between vaccine and placebo recipients, consistent with the vaccine containing only spike. After vaccination, spike-specific CD8+ and CD4+ T cell responses were reported to show substantial breadth. Comparing responses between vaccine doses or regimens was not something the study was powered to do. The authors noted that total T cell responses may have been underestimated by the TCR breadth and depth analyses. Spike-specific TCR breadth was higher in Ad26.COV2.S recipients than in placebo recipients (P = 0.0014).

The treatment or condition label corresponds to: approximately 18 received Ad26.COV2.S at low or high dose, single or two shots; about 5 received placebo; per-sample allocation not given. Repertoires of vaccine and placebo recipients were sequenced from samples taken on day 63 after the first injection. Cohort 1b enrolled around 24 adults aged 18-55 years at a single site in Boston, USA, between 29 July and 7 August 2020. Ad26.COV2.S was a replication-incompetent adenovirus type 26 vector that expressed a prefusion-stabilized SARS-CoV-2 spike protein derived from the original Wuhan strain. Of note for this clone: It lacks a known antigen. The input lacks base qualities; no much larger clone sits a single base away.

Cut back by 3 bases and 2 bases, the V and J ends lie 4 bases apart. CDR3 length: 12 amino acids, cysteine to phenylalanine. Only the CDR3 DNA is retained, 36 bases long and in frame from the first base. This specimen consisted of peripheral blood, obtained in a trial of Ad26.COV2.S vaccine versus placebo. The sequence derives from a person between 18 and 65 years old who received the Ad26.COV2.S COVID-19 vaccine or a placebo. This chain joins TRBV12-3 or TRBV12-4 to TRBJ1-1; no confident D gene assignment can be made. The DNA sequence is TGTGCCAGCAGTTTTATCAACACTGAAGCTTTCTTT. This sequence encodes CASSFINTEAFF.